This T cell receptor (beta chain) was documented in a study of a mutant IDH1 vaccine in newly diagnosed glioma. The overall study: Most had both radiotherapy and temozolomide beforehand; others had only one.

The table came from immunoSEQ multiplex PCR; TCRdb's copy has only in-frame clones and leaves some out. Of around 30,000 clones listed, around 83% are singletons. The time point: baseline, week 1 (first vaccination visit). Treatment specified: pre-vaccination baseline after standard-of-care therapy. Donor tumors were new WHO grade 3 or 4 IDH1-mutant, ATRX-lost astrocytomas. About this clone: The antigen is not known.

Study results and limitations: Patients mounted vaccine-induced immune responses in just over 90% of cases. Changes in top peripheral clonotypes did not appear linked to pseudoprogression.

Germline values: CDR1 ENHRY, CDR2 SYGVKD. The V end lost 3 bases, the J end lost 8 bases, and 8 bases lay between the germline ends. The CDR3 consists of 12 residues. This sample comprised peripheral blood mononuclear cells (PBMCs), obtained from a glioma patient treated with radiotherapy, temozolomide or both. The chain links TRBV10-3 to TRBJ2-1; D gene unclear. The receptor's source is a man aged 50-60 years with glioma. Some clones in this sample may be carry-over from other donors' samples. CDR3 region: CAISESVDEQFF. CDR3 DNA sequence: TGTGCCATCAGTGAAAGTGTCGATGAGCAGTTCTTC.